The present entry profiles one T cell receptor (beta chain) with its context. Without exception, sorted populations had purity beyond 95%. These data belong to a study of beta chain features in type 1 diabetes. Sequenced material consisted of expressed TCRB transcripts (all of the isolated RNA was reverse transcribed). The data were produced by immunoSEQ multiplex PCR, yet TCRdb's version contains in-frame clones alone and is incomplete. In the table there are hundreds of thousands of clones, about a sixth of which are singletons. CDR3 length: 11 residues. V was pared by 6 bases and J by 6 bases, with 6 bases between. The germline CDR1 and CDR2 sequences are SGHTA and FQGNSA.

V is TRBV7-2 and J is TRBJ2-4, with D possibly matching TRBD2 (5 bases). Source material: naive CD4+ T cells from blood. This TCR was sampled from a woman in her late teens or twenties in good health. The CDR3 DNA is TGTGCCAGCAGGGGAGCAAACATTCAGTACTTC. Translation gives CASRGANIQYF.